The 27 T cell receptor beta chains listed next were all sequenced from one sample in a study of shared clonotypes between healthy human individuals. Measured with immunoSEQ multiplex PCR; TCRdb has only the in-frame clones, and not every one. This sample carries roughly 2,500,000 clones, 93% of them seen once, and the ten largest clones take 0.35% to 0.45%. Sequenced input: naive CD4+ T cells from PBMCs. Indicated subset: CD45RA+ positively selected. Every receptor here comes from a man between 18 and 29 years old in good health. Some clones in this sample may be carry-over from other donors' samples.

With respect to this clone: Other DNA sequences in this sample translate to the same CDR3. The chain combines TRBV7-3 with TRBJ2-1; no firm D call. Trimming pared 2 bases from V and 4 bases from J, leaving 6 bases between. The CDR3 contains 13 residues. CDR1 and CDR2 from the germline V gene are SGHTA and FQGTGA. The CDR3 nucleotides read TGTGCCAGCAGCTTAGCGGTATACAATGAGCAGTTCTTC. Protein product: CASSLAVYNEQFF.

The chain has TRBV6-1 and TRBJ2-1, with D tentatively TRBD1 or TRBD2 (5 bases each). CDR1 MNHNS and CDR2 SASEGT come from the germline V gene. Trimming removed 7 bases from V and 12 bases from J, with 19 bases in between. This CDR3 contains 13 residues. This CDR3 reads CASTLGTAMWQFF. CDR3 nucleotides: TGTGCCAGCACCTTAGGGACCGCTATGTGGCAGTTCTTC.

CDR3 region: CASSEAVFGSHGYTF. The CDR3 bases are TGTGCCAGCAGTGAAGCTGTCTTCGGATCGCATGGCTACACCTTC. V gene TRBV2 combines with J gene TRBJ1-2; D is unresolved. Trimming left V 0 bases short and J 6 bases short, with 14 bases between. Germline V gives CDR1 SNHLY, CDR2 FYNNEI. This CDR3 is 15 amino acids long.

The V and J genes are TRBV4-1 and TRBJ2-2, with D possibly matching TRBD1 (5 bases). CDR1 and CDR2 (germline): MGHRA, YSYEKL. The CDR3 runs 16 residues. V dropped 1 base and J dropped 5 bases, with 14 bases sitting between them. The CDR3 DNA reads TGCGCCAGCAGCCAAGTTGACAGAACAAGGACCGGGGAGCTGTTTTTT. Protein product: CASSQVDRTRTGELFF.

The CDR3 is CASSLAGPNSGNTIYF. CDR3 DNA sequence: TGTGCCAGCAGCTTAGCCGGACCGAACTCTGGAAACACCATATATTTT. The gene calls are TRBV7-8 and TRBJ1-3; no clear D. Germline CDR1 and CDR2: SGHVS and FQNEAQ. The CDR3 runs 16 residues. The germline V and J ends were trimmed by 0 bases and 0 bases, with 9 bases remaining between them.

J is TRBJ2-5 and V is TRBV11-3, with D possibly matching TRBD1 (5 bases). The CDR3 runs 12 residues. Germline V gene data show CDR1 as SGHNT and CDR2 as YENEEA. V lost 8 bases to trimming and J lost 5 bases, with 12 bases between them. The chain's CDR3 is CASQGLGETQYF. The CDR3 DNA follows: TGTGCCAGCCAGGGCCTTGGGGAGACCCAGTACTTC.

The chain employs TRBV27 and TRBJ2-7; D is uncertain. This CDR3 contains 13 residues. V gave up 8 bases and J gave up 2 bases, with 13 bases separating them. Germline V gives CDR1 MNHEY, CDR2 SMNVEV (reference sequence). The CDR3 sequence is CASSGKPAYEQYF. In nucleotides, the CDR3 is TGTGCCAGCTCCGGAAAGCCTGCCTACGAGCAGTACTTC.

A single count supports this clone. This chain connects TRBV15 to TRBJ2-7; perhaps TRBD2 as D (6 bases). The CDR3 has 15 residues. Germline V gene lookup returns CDR1 LNHNV and CDR2 YYDKDF (reference sequence). V lost 0 bases and J lost 2, with 11 bases in between. CDR3 in amino acids: CATSRDPGGTYEQYF. The CDR3 DNA reads as TGTGCCACCAGCAGAGATCCTGGGGGGACCTACGAGCAGTACTTC.

This sequence joins TRBV7-9 and TRBJ1-5, with 10 positions matching TRBD1. V lost 1 base and J lost 2; bases outside the gene matches: 11. Germline V lookup: CDR1 SEHNR, CDR2 FQNEAQ (reference sequence). There are 19 residues in the CDR3. The CDR3 bases are TGTGCCAGCAGCTTAGGACAGGGGGCGAACTGGTATGGCAATCAGCCCCAGCATTTT. It is translated as CASSLGQGANWYGNQPQHF.

The V and J genes are TRBV5-5 and TRBJ2-5; D call uncertain. The germline V gene has CDR1 SGHKS and CDR2 YYEKEE (reference sequence). The CDR3 has 17 amino acids. Trimming removed 0 bases from V and 2 bases from J, with 17 bases in between. The CDR3 here is CASSLGPVGSLQETQYF. The CDR3 coding sequence is TGTGCCAGCAGCTTGGGACCAGTAGGGTCTCTACAAGAGACCCAGTACTTC.

This clone has just one count. This sequence joins TRBV29-1 and TRBJ2-1; TRBD1 matches at 7 bases. J gave up 4 bases and V 7 bases, and 13 bases lay outside the gene matches. CDR3 length: 15 residues. Germline V gene lookup returns CDR1 SQVTM and CDR2 ANQGSEA. The chain's CDR3 is CSATLGQFLYNEQFF. For the CDR3, the DNA is TGCAGCGCCACCCTGGGACAGTTCCTTTACAATGAGCAGTTCTTC.

The rearrangement links TRBV7-8 to TRBJ1-3, with unresolved D. Germline loops: CDR1 SGHVS, CDR2 FQNEAQ. The CDR3 length is 14 residues. V was shortened by 1 base and J by 2 bases, with 6 bases between the two germline ends. The CDR3 is CASSLVSPGNTIYF. CDR3 DNA: TGTGCCAGCAGCTTAGTATCACCTGGAAACACCATATATTTT.

The rearrangement joins TRBV18 to TRBJ2-1, with 12 bases aligning to TRBD2. Trimming cost V 1 base and J 1 base; bases outside gene matches: 2. Germline assignment: CDR1 KGHSH and CDR2 LQKENI. The CDR3 length is 17 residues. CDR3 sequence: CASSPLTSGRSYNEQFF. The CDR3, as DNA: TGTGCCAGCTCACCACTTACTAGCGGGAGGTCCTACAATGAGCAGTTCTTC.

The chain has TRBV28 and TRBJ1-3; no reliable D call. Deletions cut 4 bases from V and 0 bases from J, with 16 bases between. Germline V lookup: CDR1 MDHEN, CDR2 SYDVKM. This CDR3 is 17 amino acids long. The CDR3 region has the DNA TGTGCCAGCAGTTCCCCATCGGCGGGAAGCTCTGGAAACACCATATATTTT. Amino acid sequence: CASSSPSAGSSGNTIYF.

The chain employs TRBV28 and TRBJ2-3; 9 bases match TRBD2. This CDR3 region has 16 residues. The junction had 12 bases not matched to a gene; V was cut back by 7 bases and J by 4 bases. CDR1 is MDHEN and CDR2 is SYDVKM in the germline V gene. CDR3 in DNA: TGTGCCAGCATCCCCGGGGGCGGGAGGGGCCCAGATACGCAGTATTTT. Protein: CASIPGGGRGPDTQYF.

The rearrangement joins TRBV28 to TRBJ1-2, with 8 bases identical to TRBD1. With 5 bases clipped from V and 1 base from J, the junction kept 9 bases outside the gene matches. CDR1 is MDHEN and CDR2 is SYDVKM in the germline V gene. The CDR3 covers 16 residues. The chain's CDR3 is CASSTSDRDLNYGYTF. CDR3 nucleotides: TGTGCCAGCAGTACCTCGGACAGGGACCTTAACTATGGCTACACCTTC.

This clone was detected a few times. The V gene is TRBV5-1, the J gene TRBJ2-7; the D gene is possibly TRBD1 (5 bases). CDR1 SGHRS and CDR2 YFSETQ come from the germline V gene. V dropped 2 bases and J dropped 6 bases, with 12 bases sitting between them. This CDR3 is built from 13 residues. For the CDR3, the DNA is TGCGCCAGCAGCTTTACTTTAGACAGCGAGCAGTACTTC. It codes for CASSFTLDSEQYF.

For this clone: The sample contains more than one DNA sequence encoding this CDR3. The V gene is TRBV6-4, the J gene TRBJ1-2; D unclear. This CDR3 spans 13 amino acids. Trimming pared 0 bases from V and 2 bases from J, leaving 4 bases between. The germline gives CDR1 MRHNA, CDR2 SNTAGT. This CDR3 reads CASSDSTNYGYTF. In nucleotides, the CDR3 is TGTGCCAGCAGTGACTCGACAAACTATGGCTACACCTTC.

The chain combines TRBV21-1 with TRBJ2-6; TRBD2 was called by the table and not checked on the DNA. TRBV21-1 is labeled a pseudogene. The CDR3 is 16 amino acids. The CDR3 loop is CASSMNSNSGANVLTF. CDR3 sequence (DNA): TGTGCCAGCAGTATGAACTCAAACTCTGGGGCCAACGTCCTGACTTTC.

This chain joins TRBV28 and TRBJ1-3, with D tentatively TRBD1 (5 bases). The germline V gene has CDR1 MDHEN and CDR2 SYDVKM. The CDR3 spans 13 residues. V lost 5 bases to trimming and J lost 5 bases, with 10 bases between them. The DNA of the CDR3 is TGTGCCAGCAGTCTGGGACGGCGAAACACCATATATTTT. Residues: CASSLGRRNTIYF.

Points on this clone: At the DNA level, this CDR3 is encoded by other sequences in the same sample as well. The chain combines TRBV18 with TRBJ2-2; 10 bases fit TRBD1. The CDR3 sequence is 14 residues long. Trimming cost V 3 bases and J 5 bases; bases outside gene matches: 0. The germline gives CDR1 KGHSH, CDR2 LQKENI. CDR3 bases: TGTGCCAGCTCACCGGGACAGGGGACCGGGGAGCTGTTTTTT. Encoded protein: CASSPGQGTGELFF.

The chain employs TRBV19 and TRBJ1-5, with 8 nucleotides matching TRBD1. The junction had 5 bases not matched to a gene; V was cut back by 7 bases and J by 6 bases. The germline V gene encodes CDR1 LNHDA and CDR2 SQIVND (reference sequence). The CDR3 covers 13 residues. The CDR3 sequence is CASNTDRGQPQHF. CDR3 bases: TGTGCCAGTAACACTGACAGGGGTCAGCCCCAGCATTTT.

The rearrangement uses TRBV25-1 and TRBJ2-5, with 10 bases identical to TRBD2. The V gene's germline CDR1 is MGHDK and CDR2 SYGVNS. This CDR3 has 17 amino acids. V trimming: 3 bases; J trimming: 5 bases; junction bases outside the gene matches: 12. In nucleotides, the CDR3 is TGTGCCAGCAGTGATTCCCGGACTAGCGGATCCACGGAGACCCAGTACTTC. This translates into CASSDSRTSGSTETQYF. Full variable domain (missing parts from reference TRBV25-1 and TRBJ2-5): EADIYQTPRYLVIGTGKKITLECSQTMGHDKMYWYQQDPGMELHLIHYSYGVNSTEKGDLSSESTVSRIRTEHFPLTLESARPSHTSQYLCASSDSRTSGSTETQYFGPGTRLLVL.

This chain joins TRBV28 and TRBJ2-2; D might be TRBD2 (6 bases). CDR1 and CDR2 from the germline V gene are MDHEN and SYDVKM. The CDR3 sequence is 15 residues long. V lost 6 bases and J lost 8, with 19 bases in between. The CDR3 sequence: CASRTFAGIRGELFF. Written as DNA, the CDR3 is TGTGCCAGCAGAACGTTCGCGGGAATTAGGGGGGAGCTGTTTTTT.

The rearrangement uses TRBV18 and TRBJ2-2, with TRBD1 matching over 8 bases. V lost 6 bases, J lost 5 bases, and 11 bases stayed unmatched. Germline lookup yields CDR1 KGHSH and CDR2 LQKENI. This CDR3 has 16 amino acids. CDR3 sequence: CASSANGRGLTGELFF. CDR3 bases: TGTGCCAGCTCGGCCAACGGCAGGGGGCTTACCGGGGAGCTGTTTTTT.

The CDR3 protein is CAISEGTSGIETQYF. For the CDR3, the DNA is TGTGCCATCAGTGAGGGGACTAGCGGGATCGAGACCCAGTACTTC. The chain employs TRBV10-3 and TRBJ2-5; 13 bases match TRBD2. The CDR3 has 15 amino acids. Looked up from germline, CDR1 is ENHRY and CDR2 is SYGVKD. The V segment lost 2 bases and the J segment 5 bases; nucleotides outside the gene matches: 2.

The chain links TRBV11-2 to TRBJ2-1; possibly TRBD1 or TRBD2 for D (5 bases each). The CDR3 contains 13 residues. The germline V gene encodes CDR1 SGHAT and CDR2 FQNNGV. The germline V and J ends were trimmed by 6 bases and 6 bases, with 12 bases remaining between them. The CDR3 sequence is CASRRLGGNEQFF. The CDR3 DNA follows: TGTGCCAGCAGACGCCTTGGGGGCAATGAGCAGTTCTTC.